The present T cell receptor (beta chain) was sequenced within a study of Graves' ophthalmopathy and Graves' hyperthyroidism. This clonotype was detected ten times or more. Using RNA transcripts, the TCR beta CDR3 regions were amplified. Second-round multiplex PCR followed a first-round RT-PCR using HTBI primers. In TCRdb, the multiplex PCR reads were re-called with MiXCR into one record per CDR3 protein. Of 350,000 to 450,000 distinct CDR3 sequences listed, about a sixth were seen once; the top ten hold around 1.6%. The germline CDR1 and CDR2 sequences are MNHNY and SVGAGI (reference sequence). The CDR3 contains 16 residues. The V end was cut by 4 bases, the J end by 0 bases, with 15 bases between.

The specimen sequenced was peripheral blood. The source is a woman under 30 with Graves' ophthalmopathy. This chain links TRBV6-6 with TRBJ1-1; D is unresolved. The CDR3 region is CASSFGRTNMNTEAFF. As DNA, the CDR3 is TGTGCCAGCAGTTTCGGACGGACCAACATGAACACTGAAGCTTTCTTT.